Listed here are 25 T cell receptor beta chains from one sample, sequenced in a study of shared clonotypes between healthy human individuals (dated by TCRdb to 2020 to 2022). Library preparation was by the immunoSEQ multiplex PCR assay. The table comes from immuneACCESS by way of TCRdb, which keeps in-frame sequences with V and J called. Part of the clones is missing from these tables; in studies checked, under half for an unresolved V gene and the rest for unknown reasons. A total of about 1.5 million clones appear in this sample, roughly 96% of them only once. Roughly 1.2% of the sample comes from the top ten. The sequenced sample consisted of naive CD4+ T cells sorted from blood. Taken with the paper, the label for cell subset or site translates to: CD45RA+ positively selected. All receptors derive from a man aged 25-45 years in good health.

This rearrangement joins TRBV5-1 to TRBJ2-5; D gene uncertain. Germline V gene data show CDR1 as SGHRS and CDR2 as YFSETQ. The V and J ends lost 0 bases and 2 bases respectively, with 8 bases between them. This CDR3 is 14 amino acids long. CDR3 sequence (DNA): TGCGCCAGCAGCTTGGGACCGACACAAGAGACCCAGTACTTC. Its translation is CASSLGPTQETQYF.

This chain connects TRBV5-4 to TRBJ1-1; unclear D gene. The V end was cut by 4 bases, the J end by 4 bases, with 11 bases between. The CDR3 extends over 13 amino acids. Germline V lookup: CDR1 SGHNT, CDR2 YYREEE (reference sequence). This CDR3 is CASSTERPTEAFF. The CDR3 nucleotides are TGTGCCAGCAGCACAGAACGACCCACTGAAGCTTTCTTT.

This sequence joins TRBV28 and TRBJ2-5; 8 bases map to TRBD1. CDR3 length: 15 amino acids. Germline CDR1 is MDHEN and CDR2 is SYDVKM. V was clipped by 0 bases and J by 9 bases; unmatched bases: 9. The CDR3 loop is CASSLWSQGAGAQYF. CDR3 DNA: TGTGCCAGCAGTTTATGGTCCCAGGGGGCTGGTGCCCAGTACTTC.

This clone occurred once. The chain combines TRBV7-6 with TRBJ1-1, with D perhaps matching TRBD1 (5 bases). V lost 0 bases and J 3 bases, leaving 11 bases between the germline ends. Germline V CDR1 and CDR2: SGHVS, FNYEAQ. The CDR3 consists of 15 residues. CDR3 DNA: TGTGCCAGCAGCTTAGCCGTCAGGGCGTACACTGAAGCTTTCTTT. It codes for CASSLAVRAYTEAFF. Looking up the rest from reference TRBV7-6 and TRBJ1-1 gives the full variable domain: GAGVSQSPRYKVTKRGQDVALRCDPISGHVSLYWYRQALGQGPEFLTYFNYEAQQDKSGLPNDRFSAERPEGSISTLTIQRTEQRDSAMYRCASSLAVRAYTEAFFGQGTRLTVV.

Only a few counts were recorded for this clone. V and J are TRBV9 and TRBJ2-3; 7 bases fit TRBD2. This CDR3 region has 11 residues. With V trimmed by 4 bases and J by 11 bases, 4 bases remained unmatched. From germline, CDR1 is SGDLS and CDR2 YYNGEE. CDR3 sequence (DNA): TGTGCCAGCAGCTCCCGGGGGGAGCAGTATTTT. Amino acids: CASSSRGEQYF.

The chain carries TRBV7-9 and TRBJ2-7; TRBD1 matches 7 bases. Germline CDR1 is SEHNR and CDR2 is FQNEAQ (reference sequence). The V and J ends lost 5 bases and 1 base, in that order; junction bases with no gene match: 8. CDR3 length: 15 amino acids. CDR3 DNA: TGTGCCAGCAGCACCACGAGACAGGGTTCCTACGAGCAGTACTTC. As protein: CASSTTRQGSYEQYF.

DNA of the CDR3: TGTGCCACCAGCAGAGTACGGGTTATGGACCAGTATTTT. As protein: CATSRVRVMDQYF. This chain joins TRBV15 and TRBJ2-3; D is uncertain. Germline V CDR1 and CDR2: LNHNV, YYDKDF (reference sequence). V gave up 1 base and J gave up 12 bases, with 14 bases separating them. The CDR3 consists of 13 residues.

V is TRBV6-1 and J is TRBJ1-1, with 8 positions matching TRBD1. The CDR3 totals 13 residues. Trimming took 6 bases from V and 6 from J; bases not matched to a gene: 6. Germline lookup yields CDR1 MNHNS and CDR2 SASEGT. DNA of the CDR3: TGTGCCAGCAGCCGGGGACAGGATGCTGAAGCTTTCTTT. Translated, it gives CASSRGQDAEAFF.

CDR3 nucleotide sequence: TGTGCCAGCGGACGGGAGACTAGCGGGAGCTCCTACGAGCAGTACTTC. Protein: CASGRETSGSSYEQYF. The rearrangement links TRBV6-6 to TRBJ2-7; 12 bases map to TRBD2. Germline V gene lookup returns CDR1 MNHNY and CDR2 SVGAGI (reference sequence). Germline trimming cut 8 bases from V and 0 bases from J; bases unmatched to any gene: 8. This CDR3 has 16 amino acids.

This clone is a singleton in its sample. The chain uses TRBV28 and TRBJ2-7, with a tentative D call TRBD1 (6 bases). The length of the CDR3 is 14 residues. Trimming shortened V by 5 bases and J by 4 bases, and 15 bases separated the two germline ends. Germline assignment: CDR1 MDHEN and CDR2 SYDVKM. The CDR3 sequence: CASSPQGGLYEQYF. The CDR3 DNA follows: TGTGCCAGCAGTCCTCAAGGGGGTTTGTACGAGCAGTACTTC.

The chain joins TRBV7-2 to TRBJ1-5; no reliable D call. The germline V gene encodes CDR1 SGHTA and CDR2 FQGNSA. Trimming stripped 1 base from V and 13 bases from J, with 14 bases between. The CDR3 totals 13 residues. The CDR3 DNA is TGTGCCAGCAGCTTAGGCCCCAATAGCTATCAGCATTTT. Its translation is CASSLGPNSYQHF.

This chain links TRBV5-1 with TRBJ2-7; D is unresolved. V dropped 0 bases and J dropped 4 bases, with 14 bases sitting between them. The CDR3 is 15 amino acids. In germline, CDR1 is SGHRS, CDR2 YFSETQ. CDR3 nucleotides: TGCGCCAGCAGCTTGGAATTTGGTGGAAAATACGAGCAGTACTTC. Protein product: CASSLEFGGKYEQYF.

The chain employs TRBV30 and TRBJ2-7; 10 bases fit TRBD1. Germline assignment: CDR1 GTSNPN and CDR2 SVGIG (reference sequence). V shed 6 bases, J shed 5 bases, and the junction held 10 bases outside the gene matches. The CDR3 sequence is 14 residues long. The CDR3 sequence: CACLRTGGNNEQYF. The CDR3 DNA sequence: TGTGCCTGTTTAAGGACAGGGGGAAATAACGAGCAGTACTTC. Filled out from reference TRBV30 and TRBJ2-7, the complete variable domain reads SQTIHQWPATLVQPVGSPLSLECTVEGTSNPNLYWYRQAAGRGLQLLFYSVGIGQISSEVPQNLSASRPQDRQFILSSKKLLLSDSGFYLCACLRTGGNNEQYFGPGTRLTVT.

The J gene is TRBJ1-1, the V gene TRBV6-5, with D possibly TRBD1 on 6 matching bases. Trimming removed 4 bases from V and 5 bases from J, with 20 bases in between. Germline CDR1 and CDR2: MNHEY and SVGAGI. The CDR3 has 16 amino acids. In DNA form, the CDR3 reads TGTGCCAGCAGTTTAAGAGGGGGAAGGATGAGGACTGAAGCTTTCTTT. The encoded protein is CASSLRGGRMRTEAFF.

The J gene is TRBJ2-3, the V gene TRBV10-3, with D perhaps TRBD2 (5 bases). This CDR3 has 14 amino acids. V lost 8 bases to trimming and J lost 2 bases, with 14 bases between them. Per the germline V gene, CDR1 is ENHRY and CDR2 is SYGVKD. The CDR3 DNA is TGTGCCATCGGGCCGTCGGGAACCACAGATACGCAGTATTTT. This gives the protein CAIGPSGTTDTQYF.

To note about this clone: Other DNA sequences within the sample encode an identical CDR3. The CDR3 nucleotides read TGTGCCTGGAGTGCACTGAACACCGGGGAGCTGTTTTTT. This translates into CAWSALNTGELFF. The chain joins TRBV30 to TRBJ2-2; D unclear. CDR1 and CDR2 (germline): GTSNPN, SVGIG (reference sequence). Trimming shortened V by 1 base and J by 1 base, and 4 bases separated the two germline ends. This CDR3 contains 13 residues.

This chain joins TRBV6-1 and TRBJ1-2; D ambiguous. Deletions cut 6 bases from V and 2 bases from J, with 10 bases between. The V gene's germline CDR1 is MNHNS and CDR2 SASEGT. The CDR3 loop spans 13 amino acids. CDR3 sequence: CASRSVENYGYTF. The CDR3 DNA reads as TGTGCCAGCAGGAGCGTGGAAAACTATGGCTACACCTTC.

The genes are TRBV18 and TRBJ2-5; tentative D call: TRBD2 (6 bases). The closer fit of TRBJ2-7 to the DNA end suggests the J call may be wrong. Germline V gives CDR1 KGHSH, CDR2 LQKENI. The CDR3 covers 14 residues. This CDR3 is CASSLSTGDLEQYF. Here the CDR3 DNA reads TGTGCCAGCTCACTATCGACGGGAGACCTCGAGCAGTACTTC.

Concerning this clone: The same CDR3 can be traced to other DNA sequences in this sample. The gene calls are TRBV19 and TRBJ2-5; TRBD1 matches 12 bases. J was trimmed by 5 bases and V by 6 bases; bases with no gene match: 7. There are 15 residues in the CDR3. Germline V lookup: CDR1 LNHDA, CDR2 SQIVND (reference sequence). Here the CDR3 reads CASSTGQGAGETQYF. Here the CDR3 DNA reads TGTGCCAGTAGCACGGGACAGGGGGCGGGGGAGACCCAGTACTTC.

J is TRBJ2-2 and V is TRBV7-9; 8 bases map to TRBD2. The trim removed 11 bases at V and 3 bases at J, leaving 8 bases unmatched. Germline V gene lookup returns CDR1 SEHNR and CDR2 FQNEAQ (reference sequence). CDR3 size: 14 residues. Here the CDR3 reads CASSGGRYTGELFF. The CDR3 DNA follows: TGTGCCTCCAGCGGCGGGAGGTACACCGGGGAGCTGTTTTTT.

The V gene is TRBV7-9, the J gene TRBJ2-2, with 8 bases matching TRBD2. The V and J ends lost 5 bases and 0 bases, in that order; junction bases with no gene match: 11. The CDR3 extends over 18 amino acids. The germline CDR1 and CDR2 sequences are SEHNR and FQNEAQ (reference sequence). As DNA, the CDR3 is TGTGCCAGCAGCAATCCAGCAGCGGGAGACACGAACACCGGGGAGCTGTTTTTT. It codes for CASSNPAAGDTNTGELFF. Supplemented by reference TRBV7-9 and TRBJ2-2, the full variable domain reads DTGVSQNPRHKITKRGQNVTFRCDPISEHNRLYWYRQTLGQGPEFLTYFQNEAQLEKSRLLSDRFSAERPKGSFSTLEIQRTEQGDSAMYLCASSNPAAGDTNTGELFFGEGSRLTVL.

This chain joins TRBV5-4 and TRBJ2-1; tentatively, D is TRBD1 or TRBD2 (5 bases each). Trimming removed 1 base at V and 0 bases at J, with 11 bases between. This CDR3 has 16 amino acids. Per the germline V gene, CDR1 is SGHNT and CDR2 is YYREEE (reference sequence). The DNA of the CDR3 is TGTGCCAGCAGCTTGTATCGGGGCAGCTCCTACAATGAGCAGTTCTTC. Translated, it gives CASSLYRGSSYNEQFF.

The chain has TRBV5-4 and TRBJ1-2; TRBD1 is a possible D gene (5 bases). The CDR3 sequence is 14 residues long. Deletions cut 4 bases from V and 5 bases from J, with 15 bases between. The germline V gene has CDR1 SGHNT and CDR2 YYREEE (reference sequence). The CDR3 spells CASSQVIGGYGYTF. The CDR3 DNA follows: TGTGCCAGCAGCCAAGTTATCGGGGGTTATGGCTACACCTTC.

Of note for this clone: The sample contains more than one DNA sequence encoding this CDR3. CDR3 DNA sequence: TGTGCCAGTAGTATCCGGGCCGGGGAGCTGTTTTTT. Residues: CASSIRAGELFF. V and J are TRBV19 and TRBJ2-2; D remains ambiguous. The CDR3 runs 12 residues. Trimming stripped 3 bases from V and 6 bases from J, with 5 bases between. The germline CDR1 and CDR2 sequences are LNHDA and SQIVND (reference sequence).

This sequence joins TRBV5-4 and TRBJ2-1; 8 nucleotides align to TRBD1. The trim removed 4 bases at V and 4 bases at J, leaving 7 bases unmatched. The CDR3 covers 15 residues. The V gene's germline CDR1 is SGHNT and CDR2 YYREEE (reference sequence). The CDR3 sequence: CASSTGQGRYNEQFF. Here the CDR3 DNA reads TGTGCCAGCAGCACTGGACAGGGTAGGTACAATGAGCAGTTCTTC.